The entry below describes one T cell receptor (beta chain). Its antigen is not identified. The germline V gene encodes CDR1 MNHNY and CDR2 SVGAGI (reference sequence). The V end was cut by 7 bases, the J end by 1 base, with 16 bases between. CDR3 size: 15 residues. This sample was included in a study of cytomegalovirus exposure and HLA in healthy donors. Whole-study results and caveats: The HLA-A and HLA-B alleles of most subjects were reportedly predicted accurately from TCR beta sequences. Rare sequences made up most TCRs, while some public TCRs were found in many donors. There were 164 TCR beta chains listed as cytomegalovirus-associated. With high specificity and sensitivity, the classifier reportedly diagnosed cytomegalovirus status.

PCR involved 60 Vbeta and 13 Jbeta primers. Measured with immunoSEQ multiplex PCR; TCRdb has only the in-frame clones, and not every one. The table includes around 150,000 clones, about 88% detected once. The TCR originated in a man younger than 35 in good health and CMV-seropositive. What was sequenced was PBMCs. The J gene is TRBJ1-2, the V gene TRBV6-6, with D hard to call. In nucleotides, the CDR3 is TGTGCCAGCATTCCGATTCCGGGTCTTAACTATGGCTACACCTTC. Protein: CASIPIPGLNYGYTF.